One and the same sample provided the 9 T cell receptor beta chains below, sequenced in a study of cytotoxic CD8 clonotypes in ibrutinib-treated CLL. TCRdb keeps only in-frame clones here, not all; method: immunoSEQ multiplex PCR. The profile covers some 170,000 clones, with around nine tenths appearing a single time and around 3% taken by the ten largest. The sequencing here drew on PBMCs, taken at disease progression, from a patient treated with ibrutinib. The receptors were gathered from a human donor with chronic lymphocytic leukemia.

The rearrangement uses TRBV7-8 and TRBJ1-5; D is possibly TRBD1 (6 bases). This CDR3 has 14 amino acids. Germline V gene data show CDR1 as SGHVS and CDR2 as FQNEAQ. Trimming removed 8 bases from V and 1 base from J, with 12 bases in between. The CDR3 nucleotides read TGTGCCAGCGGAACAGGGCGGAGCAATCAGCCCCAGCATTTT. Amino acid sequence: CASGTGRSNQPQHF.

The genes are TRBV6-1 and TRBJ2-3; D is undetermined. The V gene lost 7 bases and the J gene lost 4 bases, with 15 bases spanning the gap. Germline loops: CDR1 MNHNS, CDR2 SASEGT. The CDR3 sequence is 14 residues long. CDR3 amino acids: CASTVGGTADTQYF. In DNA, the CDR3 is TGTGCCAGCACGGTGGGCGGCACAGCAGATACGCAGTATTTT.

This clone was picked up one time. The chain is built from TRBV27 and TRBJ1-1; possible D gene TRBD1, 6 bases. The CDR3 has 14 residues. V was trimmed by 6 bases and J by 2 bases, leaving 13 bases between them. CDR1 is MNHEY, CDR2 SMNVEV, per germline (reference sequence). CDR3 sequence: CASRTGHANTEAFF. The DNA for the CDR3 is TGTGCCAGCAGGACAGGACACGCTAACACTGAAGCTTTCTTT.

The chain uses TRBV7-8 and TRBJ1-2, with 7 bases identical to TRBD1. The germline CDR1 and CDR2 sequences are SGHVS and FQNEAQ. J was trimmed by 2 bases and V by 5 bases; bases with no gene match: 8. The CDR3 loop spans 15 amino acids. The CDR3 reads CASSGGDSGNYGYTF. DNA of the CDR3: TGTGCCAGCAGCGGGGGGGACAGCGGAAACTATGGCTACACCTTC.

This clone was recorded many times. This chain uses TRBV19 with TRBJ2-7; 10 positions agree with TRBD1. The CDR3 has 15 residues. Germline lookup yields CDR1 LNHDA and CDR2 SQIVND (reference sequence). With V trimmed by 4 bases and J by 6 bases, 9 bases remained unmatched. The CDR3 bases are TGTGCCAGTAGTAAAGGGAGACAGGGGGCCGTCGAGCAGTACTTC. This translates into CASSKGRQGAVEQYF. Drawing the rest from reference TRBV19 and TRBJ2-7, the complete variable domain is DGGITQSPKYLFRKEGQNVTLSCEQNLNHDAMYWYRQDPGQGLRLIYYSQIVNDFQKGDIAEGYSVSREKKESFPLTVTSAQKNPTAFYLCASSKGRQGAVEQYFGPGTRLTVT.

The chain recombines TRBV28 with TRBJ2-5, with D possibly being TRBD1 or TRBD2 (6 bases each). Trimming pared 3 bases from V and 4 bases from J, leaving 24 bases between. The CDR3 has 18 amino acids. Germline V lookup: CDR1 MDHEN, CDR2 SYDVKM. The CDR3 region is CASSFSERGLLRGETQYF. Written as DNA, the CDR3 is TGTGCCAGCAGTTTTTCTGAACGGGGGCTTCTGAGGGGAGAGACCCAGTACTTC.

V and J are TRBV4-1 and TRBJ2-2; D is perhaps TRBD1 or TRBD2 (6 bases each). The CDR3 runs to 13 residues. Trimming took 8 bases from V and 4 from J, leaving 11 bases between them. Germline V gene sequence: CDR1 MGHRA, CDR2 YSYEKL. The CDR3 reads CASGGTLTGELFF. In DNA form, the CDR3 reads TGCGCCAGCGGGGGGACACTCACCGGGGAGCTGTTTTTT.

The genes are TRBV7-3 and TRBJ2-1; no definite D call. The CDR3 spans 14 residues. Germline V gives CDR1 SGHTA, CDR2 FQGTGA. Trimming removed 5 bases from V and 2 bases from J, with 10 bases in between. The CDR3 bases are TGTGCCAGCAGCAGCCCTGGGACCTACAATGAGCAGTTCTTC. Its protein is CASSSPGTYNEQFF.

The sample holds one count of this clone. The CDR3: CASSYPGLHYEQYF. In DNA form, the CDR3 reads TGTGCCAGCAGTTACCCGGGACTTCACTACGAGCAGTACTTC. This sequence joins TRBV6-6 and TRBJ2-7; D possibly corresponds to TRBD2 (6 bases). Germline CDR1 MNHNY, CDR2 SVGAGI (reference sequence). With 2 bases removed from V and 3 bases from J, the gap between germline ends came to 11 bases. This CDR3 comprises 14 residues.